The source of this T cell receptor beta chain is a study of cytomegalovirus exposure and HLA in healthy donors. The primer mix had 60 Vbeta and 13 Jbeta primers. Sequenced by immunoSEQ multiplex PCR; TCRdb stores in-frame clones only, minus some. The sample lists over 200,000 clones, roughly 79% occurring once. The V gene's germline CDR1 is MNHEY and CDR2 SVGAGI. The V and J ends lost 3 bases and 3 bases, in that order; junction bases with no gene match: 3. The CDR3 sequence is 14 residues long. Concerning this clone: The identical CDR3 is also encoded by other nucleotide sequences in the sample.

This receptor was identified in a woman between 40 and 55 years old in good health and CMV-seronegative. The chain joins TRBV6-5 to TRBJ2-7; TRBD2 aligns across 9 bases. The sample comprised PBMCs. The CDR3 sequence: CASSYGGGGYEQYF. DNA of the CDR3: TGTGCCAGCAGTTATGGCGGGGGGGGCTACGAGCAGTACTTC.